The 2 T cell receptor beta chains reported below all come from one sample, sequenced in a study of blood T cell repertoires in COVID-19. TCRdb's table, derived via immunoSEQ multiplex PCR, lists solely in-frame clones and lacks some. Here the sample spans more than 90,000 clones, over 75% being singletons. Specimen: peripheral blood. These receptors were collected from a woman aged 25 to 39 with acute or convalescent COVID-19.

This clone was seen more than once but under ten times. The chain uses TRBV30 and TRBJ1-5, with TRBD1 as a possible D gene (6 bases). Germline V lookup: CDR1 GTSNPN, CDR2 SVGIG (reference sequence). V shed 5 bases and J shed 3 bases, with 11 bases lying between them. This CDR3 is built from 13 residues. As DNA, the CDR3 is TGTGCCTGGTCCGGACAGATCAATCAGCCCCAGCATTTT. Translation gives CAWSGQINQPQHF.

The rearrangement links TRBV28 to TRBJ2-7, with 7 bases matching TRBD1. This CDR3 region has 16 residues. Per germline, CDR1 MDHEN and CDR2 SYDVKM. The ends lost 2 bases at V and 5 bases at J; junction bases unmatched: 12. CDR3 residues: CASSLPPQGFLDEQYF. The CDR3 DNA reads as TGTGCCAGCAGTTTACCGCCACAGGGGTTTCTGGACGAGCAGTACTTC.